Presented here are 4 T cell receptor beta chains from one specimen sequenced in a study of blood T cell repertoires in COVID-19. Clones were read by immunoSEQ multiplex PCR, and TCRdb kept only the in-frame ones, dropping some. The profile shows about 180,000 clones, roughly four fifths of them singletons. Sequenced input: peripheral blood. These TCRs come from a human donor in a cohort sampled during active COVID-19.

The genes are TRBV13 and TRBJ2-1; D perhaps matches TRBD1 (5 bases). V lost 5 bases to trimming and J lost 9 bases, with 11 bases between them. The CDR3 sequence is 12 residues long. CDR1 and CDR2 from the germline V gene are PRHDT and FYEKMQ (reference sequence). The DNA for the CDR3 is TGTGCCAGCAGCCCAGGGTTGGGTGAGCAGTTCTTC. Translation: CASSPGLGEQFF.

This clone showed up just once. The chain has TRBV6-5 and TRBJ2-3; 8 nucleotides agree with TRBD1. With 5 bases clipped from V and 3 bases from J, the junction kept 4 bases outside the gene matches. Germline CDR1 is MNHEY and CDR2 is SVGAGI. The CDR3 length is 14 residues. The CDR3 spells CASSHQGATDTQYF. CDR3 DNA: TGTGCCAGCAGTCACCAGGGGGCTACAGATACGCAGTATTTT.

The rearrangement links TRBV19 to TRBJ1-2, with 10 bases matching TRBD1. Germline-derived CDR1 and CDR2 are LNHDA and SQIVND (reference sequence). Losses at the gene ends were 9 bases for V and 4 bases for J; bases not matched to a gene: 5. CDR3 size: 13 residues. The CDR3 sequence is CARDRGIVYGYTF. CDR3 DNA: TGTGCCAGGGACAGGGGGATCGTCTATGGCTACACCTTC.

The chain joins TRBV12-3 or TRBV12-4 to TRBJ1-2; D remains ambiguous. Trimming took off 5 bases at V and 1 base at J, with 8 bases between the two ends. The length of the CDR3 is 13 residues. Written as DNA, the CDR3 is TGTGCCAGCAGTCGCGTACTTAACTATGGCTACACCTTC. It specifies CASSRVLNYGYTF.